What follows are 13 T cell receptor beta chains derived from one specimen sequenced in a study of shared clonotypes between healthy human individuals (dated by TCRdb to between 2020 and 2021). CD8 naive samples were CD45RO-negative cells positively selected for CCR7, giving a CD45RA+CCR7+ population that excluded TemRA cells. The library was built by means of the immunoSEQ multiplex PCR assay. The table comes from immuneACCESS by way of TCRdb, which keeps in-frame sequences with V and J called. Part of the clones is missing from these tables; in studies checked, under half for an unresolved V gene and the rest for unknown reasons. This sample gives millions of clones in total; about 92% of them show up just once. In total, the top ten clones hold over 1.5% of the sample. Input material: naive CD8+ T cells from PBMCs. The cell subset or site label here, explained by the study, means: CD45RA+CCR7+. The receptors were sampled from a young man in good health. Some clones in this sample may be carry-over from other donors' samples.

J is TRBJ2-3 and V is TRBV7-6; D is possibly TRBD1 (5 bases). The V gene's germline CDR1 is SGHVS and CDR2 FNYEAQ. Trimming cost V 4 bases and J 1 base, with 15 bases left between them. The length of the CDR3 is 16 residues. The CDR3 region has the DNA TGTGCCAGCAGCTCTAGACCGACAGCCCGCACAGATACGCAGTATTTT. Translation: CASSSRPTARTDTQYF.

V is TRBV6-1 and J is TRBJ2-1; D may be TRBD2 (6 bases). Deletions cut 6 bases from V and 7 bases from J, with 19 bases between. The CDR3 extends over 15 amino acids. Germline lookup yields CDR1 MNHNS and CDR2 SASEGT. In nucleotides, the CDR3 is TGTGCCAGCAGAACCTTGGGACTGGGAATAAATGAGCAGTTCTTC. Translated: CASRTLGLGINEQFF.

V is TRBV6-5 and J is TRBJ2-5; D unresolved. The CDR3 extends over 14 amino acids. Trimming took off 5 bases at V and 2 bases at J, with 12 bases between the two ends. Germline CDR1 and CDR2: MNHEY and SVGAGI. The CDR3 protein is CASSIWTDQETQYF. The CDR3 DNA is TGTGCCAGCAGTATATGGACGGATCAAGAGACCCAGTACTTC.

This chain uses TRBV25-1 with TRBJ1-2; D is undetermined. Trimming removed 6 bases at V and 8 bases at J, with 22 bases between. Per germline, CDR1 MGHDK and CDR2 SYGVNS. CDR3 length: 15 residues. The CDR3 sequence is CASRGKGVSWEGYTF. The CDR3 region has the DNA TGTGCCAGCAGGGGTAAGGGCGTGTCCTGGGAGGGCTACACCTTC.

The chain uses TRBV9 and TRBJ2-1; TRBD1 matches at 10 bases. The CDR3 sequence is 13 residues long. Per the germline V gene, CDR1 is SGDLS and CDR2 is YYNGEE. Trimming cost V 4 bases and J 10 bases; bases outside gene matches: 5. CDR3 residues: CASSPTGGIEQFF. Written as DNA, the CDR3 is TGTGCCAGCAGCCCGACAGGGGGCATAGAGCAGTTCTTC.

The chain carries TRBV5-8 and TRBJ2-7; tentative D call: TRBD1 (7 bases). The V gene lost 4 bases and the J gene lost 6 bases, with 17 bases spanning the gap. This CDR3 spans 14 amino acids. CDR1 is SGHTS and CDR2 is YDEGEE in the germline V gene. CDR3 DNA: TGTGCCAGCAGCCCCCAGGGGGGAGTCCTCGAGCAGTACTTC. It specifies CASSPQGGVLEQYF.

This clone was picked up one time. This chain links TRBV4-3 with TRBJ2-1; 7 bases match TRBD2. Germline assignment: CDR1 LGHNA and CDR2 YSLEER. V was pared by 6 bases and J by 5 bases, with 13 bases of the junction left unmatched. The CDR3 extends over 16 amino acids. The DNA of the CDR3 is TGCGCCAGCAGTCCTAGCCGTCGCGGGAGCCACAATGAGCAGTTCTTC. It codes for CASSPSRRGSHNEQFF.

This chain uses TRBV6-1 with TRBJ2-5, with 8 nucleotides matching TRBD1. Germline V gene lookup returns CDR1 MNHNS and CDR2 SASEGT. This CDR3 contains 13 residues. Unmatched junction bases numbered 2, after V lost 4 bases and J lost 4 bases. The CDR3 is CASSVDRGETQYF. The CDR3 nucleotides are TGTGCCAGCAGTGTCGACAGGGGAGAGACCCAGTACTTC.

V is TRBV27 and J is TRBJ2-6; D perhaps matches TRBD2 (6 bases). V was trimmed by 2 bases and J by 0 bases, leaving 17 bases between them. This CDR3 has 19 amino acids. Germline V gene data show CDR1 as MNHEY and CDR2 as SMNVEV (reference sequence). CDR3: CASSLRGESGYSGANVLTF. The CDR3 DNA reads TGTGCCAGCAGTTTAAGAGGGGAAAGCGGGTACTCTGGGGCCAACGTCCTGACTTTC.

The V gene is TRBV27, the J gene TRBJ2-6; 7 bases agree with TRBD1. Trimming cost V 2 bases and J 0 bases; bases outside gene matches: 4. The CDR3 runs 17 residues. The germline CDR1 and CDR2 sequences are MNHEY and SMNVEV (reference sequence). CDR3 DNA sequence: TGTGCCAGCAGTTTAAGACAGGGCGTCTCTGGGGCCAACGTCCTGACTTTC. Translated, it gives CASSLRQGVSGANVLTF. The variable domain in full, with the rest retrieved from reference TRBV27 and TRBJ2-6, is EAQVTQNPRYLITVTGKKLTVTCSQNMNHEYMSWYRQDPGLGLRQIYYSMNVEVTDKGDVPEGYKVSRKEKRNFPLILESPSPNQTSLYFCASSLRQGVSGANVLTFGAGSRLTVL.

The rearrangement links TRBV5-1 to TRBJ1-2, with no clear D. CDR3 length equals 16 residues. Trimming took off 0 bases at V and 6 bases at J, with 18 bases between the two ends. Germline V gene lookup returns CDR1 SGHRS and CDR2 YFSETQ. The CDR3 sequence: CASSLAPVSGSDGYTF. CDR3 in DNA: TGCGCCAGCAGCTTGGCGCCGGTTTCGGGGAGCGATGGCTACACCTTC.

The rearrangement uses TRBV11-2 and TRBJ2-7; the D gene is possibly TRBD2 (6 bases). This CDR3 comprises 14 residues. Trimming removed 2 bases from V and 4 bases from J, with 12 bases in between. Germline V CDR1 and CDR2: SGHAT, FQNNGV. In DNA form, the CDR3 reads TGTGCCAGCAGCTTATTCCGGGAGCTTTACGAGCAGTACTTC. Amino acids: CASSLFRELYEQYF.

The rearrangement links TRBV6-6 to TRBJ2-2; the D is unclear. Germline values: CDR1 MNHNY, CDR2 SVGAGI (reference sequence). Trimming removed 1 base from V and 6 bases from J, with 12 bases in between. The CDR3 consists of 15 residues. As DNA, the CDR3 is TGTGCCAGCAGTTACTTGGCGTCCCGGGCCGGGGAGCTGTTTTTT. Translation: CASSYLASRAGELFF.